This T cell receptor (beta chain) is drawn from a study of blood T cell repertoires in COVID-19. As for the study in general: The samples span acute and convalescent COVID-19 from the United States, Italy and Spain.

This clone was seen only once. Germline CDR1 reads SGHRS; CDR2 reads YFSETQ. The CDR3 has 19 residues. With 5 bases removed from V and 0 bases from J, the gap between germline ends came to 21 bases. Original processing notes: Scientists estimated how many nucleated cells there were by amplifying reference gene primers. Profiling relied on immunoSEQ multiplex PCR, and the TCRdb table lists in-frame clones only, not all of them. V and J calls and clone size come straight from that table; D and trimming were deduced from the DNA. The sample includes some 190,000 clones, more than 70% of them seen just once.

The receptor was isolated from a human donor in a cohort sampled during active COVID-19. The chain combines TRBV5-1 with TRBJ2-6, with D tentatively TRBD2 (6 bases). Sequenced input: peripheral blood. CDR3 in amino acids: CASRPVVGGSYSGANVLTF. Written as DNA, the CDR3 is TGCGCCAGCAGACCGGTTGTGGGGGGTTCGTACTCTGGGGCCAACGTCCTGACTTTC.